These 2 T cell receptor beta chains were sequenced from one sample in a study of CD8 T cells in ankylosing spondylitis (dated by TCRdb to about 2017). Library method: 5' RACE. Sequencing took place on an Illumina HiSeq 2500. TCRdb trimmed the raw reads at Q25, called clones with MiXCR and kept productive beta chains. CDR3 protein sequences are deduplicated, and each keeps its most common genes and DNA. The sample includes 700,000 or so distinct CDR3 sequences, with about 20% observed a single time. The top ten hold around a fifth of the sample. No cognate antigen is known for these TCRs. The paper's findings and limits, for the study overall: A TCR beta motif made up of eight highly homologous amino acid variants appeared to be characteristic of blood from ankylosing spondylitis patients.

The sample comprised blood, either unsorted or a sorted T cell fraction (not recorded which). The source is a male donor with ankylosing spondylitis.

This sequence joins TRBV5-6 and TRBJ1-5; no clear D. The CDR3 loop spans 16 amino acids. The germline V and J ends were trimmed by 0 bases and 0 bases, with 10 bases remaining between them. Germline V gene sequence: CDR1 SGHDT, CDR2 YYEEEE. CDR3 amino acids: CASSLAGRYSNQPQHF. The CDR3 nucleotides read TGTGCCAGCAGCTTGGCGGGTCGCTATAGCAATCAGCCCCAGCATTTT.

The J gene is TRBJ1-2, the V gene TRBV12-3 or TRBV12-4; possible D gene TRBD1, 5 bases. V lost 3 bases and J lost 4, with 12 bases in between. The CDR3 length is 14 residues. The CDR3 loop is CASSFGPQAYGYTF. Written as DNA, the CDR3 is TGTGCCAGCAGTTTCGGGCCACAGGCCTATGGCTACACCTTC.